Listed below are T cell receptor beta chains from one sample, sequenced in a study of OX40 agonist ivuxolimab in advanced cancers. Produced via immunoSEQ multiplex PCR; TCRdb's table is partial and in-frame only. The sample has about 39,000 clones, approximately 90% seen once. The sample in question was CD4+ or CD8+ T cells sorted from blood, obtained in a trial of the OX40 agonist ivuxolimab. These receptors came from an adult with an advanced solid tumor such as melanoma, head and neck, liver or kidney cancer. The CDR3 runs from the conserved cysteine through the conserved F or W. D genes are given only for firm matches. Clone size is not always given. Where it is, it says once, few, many or a class for expanded clones.

-	TRBV7-9	TRBJ2-1	-	TGTGCCAGCAGCCCTGCTAAACAGGCGGGAAATGAGCAGTTCTTC	CASSPAKQAGNEQFF
once	TRBV27	TRBJ2-7	-	TGTGCCAGCAGTTTAGGAGGCGGTCCCTCCTACGAGCAGTACTTC	CASSLGGGPSYEQYF
-	TRBV7-9	TRBJ2-1	-	TGTGCCAGCAGCTTAGGTTCGTTTGGCGATGAGCAGTTCTTC	CASSLGSFGDEQFF
-	TRBV30	TRBJ1-1	-	TGTGCCTGGAAAAAGTCGACAGCAATGAACACTGAAGCTTTCTTT	CAWKKSTAMNTEAFF
-	TRBV27	TRBJ1-2	-	TGTGCCAGCAGTTTAGTTCCAGCCGCAGGCTACACCTTC	CASSLVPAAGYTF
once	TRBV9	TRBJ2-3	TRBD1	TGTGCCAGCAGCGTAGGGACAGGGGGAAGCACAGATACGCAGTATTTT	CASSVGTGGSTDTQYF
once	TRBV4-2	TRBJ2-1	TRBD2	TGTGCCAGCAGCCAAGAATCAGCGGGAGGGTACAATGAGCAGTTCTTC	CASSQESAGGYNEQFF
-	TRBV30	TRBJ2-6	-	TGTGCCTGGACACCGTTTCCCACTGGGGCCAACGTCCTGACTTTC	CAWTPFPTGANVLTF
-	TRBV5-5	TRBJ2-7	-	TGTGCCAGCAGCTTGCGGGAGATCTACGAGCAGTACTTC	CASSLREIYEQYF
few	TRBV7-9	TRBJ1-2	-	TGTGCCAGCAGCTTAAGCGACATCTTTGGCTACACCTTC	CASSLSDIFGYTF
-	TRBV10-2	TRBJ2-6	-	TGCGCCAGCAGCTCTGGGGCCAACGTCCTGACTTTC	CASSSGANVLTF
few	TRBV23-1	TRBJ2-7	TRBD1	TGCGCCAGCCCACGGACGGGGACAGGCCCCTACGAGCAGTACTTC	CASPRTGTGPYEQYF
once	TRBV4-1	TRBJ2-1	TRBD2	TGCGCCAGCAGCCAAGTTTTAGCGGGGCTGTACAATGAGCAGTTCTTC	CASSQVLAGLYNEQFF
once	TRBV23-1	TRBJ1-2	TRBD1	TGCGCCAGCAGTCAATCCTCAGAGGACAGGACCTCCCGCTACTATGGCTACACCTTC	CASSQSSEDRTSRYYGYTF
-	TRBV2	TRBJ2-7	TRBD2	TGTGCCAGCAGAGAACTAGCGGGAGAGTACGAGCAGTACTTC	CASRELAGEYEQYF
-	TRBV6-4	TRBJ1-5	-	TGTGCCAGCAGTGACTCAGACAGTTATAGCAATCAGCCCCAGCATTTT	CASSDSDSYSNQPQHF
-	TRBV2	TRBJ1-2	TRBD1	TGTGCCAGCAGTGACACGGGACAGGGTACTGGCTACACCTTC	CASSDTGQGTGYTF
-	TRBV5-1	TRBJ1-1	-	TGCGCCAGCAGCTTGGCCGGGACGGGGAACACTGAAGCTTTCTTT	CASSLAGTGNTEAFF
once	TRBV7-3	TRBJ2-5	TRBD2	TGTGCCAGCAGCTTATTGGGGACTAGCGGGAGGCCCCCGGGTGAGACCCAGTACTTC	CASSLLGTSGRPPGETQYF
-	TRBV6-4	TRBJ2-1	-	TGTGCCAGCAGTTTACACTGGTCCTTATACAATGAGCAGTTCTTC	CASSLHWSLYNEQFF
once	TRBV27	TRBJ1-1	TRBD1	TGTGCCAGCAGGACAGGGTCCATGAGAGCTTTCTTT	CASRTGSMRAFF
-	TRBV28	TRBJ2-1	TRBD2	TGTGCCAGCAGTATCCCGGGAGGGGAAACTGAGCAGTTCTTC	CASSIPGGETEQFF
-	TRBV4-3	TRBJ2-7	-	TGCGCCAGCAGCCAAGCGGTCTATGCCTACGAGCAGTACTTC	CASSQAVYAYEQYF
-	TRBV2	TRBJ2-1	TRBD2	TGTGCCAGCAGTGAAGCGCAGCTAGCGGGAGTGCCGAGGGGGAATGAGCAGTTCTTC	CASSEAQLAGVPRGNEQFF
-	TRBV4-1	TRBJ2-3	TRBD1	TGCGCCAGCAGCCATCCCGACAGGGGGTGGGGCACAGATACGCAGTATTTT	CASSHPDRGWGTDTQYF
-	TRBV7-9	TRBJ2-5	-	TGTGCCAGCAGCCTGGCCATAGAGGGCCAGTACTTC	CASSLAIEGQYF
-	TRBV19	TRBJ2-2	-	TGTGCCAGTAGTATAGGACGGACCGGGGAGCTGTTTTTT	CASSIGRTGELFF
once	TRBV2	TRBJ1-1	TRBD1	TGTGCCAGCTATGGGGACAGGGGGGGGAACACTGAAGCTTTCTTT	CASYGDRGGNTEAFF
-	TRBV6-6	TRBJ2-7	-	TGTGCCAGCAGTTACGGGACCAACTACGAGCAGTACTTC	CASSYGTNYEQYF
-	TRBV6-5	TRBJ2-5	-	TGTGCCAGCAGTTACAGTGCACGTCAAGAGACCCAGTACTTC	CASSYSARQETQYF
-	TRBV2	TRBJ1-3	-	TGTGCCAGCAGTGAACGACCGGCGGATGTAGACACCATATATTTT	CASSERPADVDTIYF
-	TRBV4-1	TRBJ2-1	-	TGCGCCAGCAGCCAAGATACTACGGACTACAATGAGCAGTTCTTC	CASSQDTTDYNEQFF
-	TRBV27	TRBJ2-7	-	TGTGCCAGCAGTCCCCGGGACGTCTCCTACGAGCAGTACTTC	CASSPRDVSYEQYF
-	TRBV5-5	TRBJ2-7	TRBD2	TGTGCCAGCAGCTGGGGTAGCGGGGTCGCCTACGAGCAGTACTTC	CASSWGSGVAYEQYF
-	TRBV28	TRBJ1-1	-	TGTGCCAGCAGTTTCTCGGTTCTGAACACTGAAGCTTTCTTT	CASSFSVLNTEAFF
-	TRBV5-1	TRBJ2-7	-	TGCGCCAGCAGACTCGGGCAGGCCGCTTCCTACGAGCAGTACTTC	CASRLGQAASYEQYF
-	TRBV13	TRBJ2-7	-	TGTGCCAGCAGCTTAATTTCAGGGGTCGGGTACGAGCAGTACTTC	CASSLISGVGYEQYF
-	TRBV27	TRBJ1-1	-	TGTGCCAGCAGCTTGGACGTGGGGCTCACTGAAGCTTTCTTT	CASSLDVGLTEAFF
-	TRBV9	TRBJ2-2	-	TGTGCCAGCAGCGCCGATGCCGGGACAGGGGAGCTGTTTTTT	CASSADAGTGELFF
-	TRBV19	TRBJ1-1	TRBD1	TGTGCCAGTAGTATAGGGGGACAGCCGAACACTGAAGCTTTCTTT	CASSIGGQPNTEAFF
once	TRBV27	TRBJ2-5	TRBD2	TGTGCCAGCAGTGCAGTAACTAGCGGAGGGGGAGAGACCCAGTACTTC	CASSAVTSGGGETQYF
-	TRBV4-1	TRBJ2-5	TRBD2	TGCGCCAGCAGCCAAGGACTAGCGGGAGTGGCGTGGGAGACCCAGTACTTC	CASSQGLAGVAWETQYF
-	TRBV10-2	TRBJ2-7	TRBD2	TGCGCCAGCAGTGAGAGGCGGGAGATAGACGAGCAGTACTTC	CASSERREIDEQYF
once	TRBV5-8	TRBJ2-1	-	TGTGCCAGCAGCTTAGGGGACTTCTCCTACAATGAGCAGTTCTTC	CASSLGDFSYNEQFF